This TCR beta chain is from a study of T cells in localized non-small cell lung cancer. Overall study findings and caveats: The greatest T cell clonality was found in uninvolved adjacent lung (higher than in tumor).

As regards this clone: The antigen remains undetermined.

Profiling relied on immunoSEQ multiplex PCR, and the TCRdb table lists in-frame clones only, not all of them. Of tens of thousands of clones in the sample, 85% to 90% are singletons; the top ten hold almost 2%. Germline V gene data show CDR1 as MNHEY and CDR2 as SVGAGI. This CDR3 region has 16 residues. Deletions cut 4 bases from V and 0 bases from J, with 15 bases between. The gene calls are TRBV6-5 and TRBJ2-5, with TRBD2 as a possible D gene (6 bases). This sequence originates from a woman aged 40-69 years with stage I lung adenocarcinoma. This specimen was peripheral blood, taken before any cancer treatment. CDR3 DNA: TGTGCCAGCAGTTTGAGTTTTAGCGGCAACCAAGAGACCCAGTACTTC. Its translation: CASSLSFSGNQETQYF.